This note documents a single T cell receptor (beta chain) sequence. The authors' processing: Amplifying reference gene primers gave estimates of nucleated cell counts. Assay: immunoSEQ multiplex PCR; the TCRdb copy retains only in-frame clones and omits some. V, J and clone size derive from that table, while D and trimming were established from the DNA sequence. The sample records approximately 210,000 clones, over 75% being singletons. Germline V gene data show CDR1 as LGHDT and CDR2 as YNNKEL (reference sequence). The CDR3 has 11 amino acids. Trimming cost V 0 bases and J 12 bases, with 6 bases left between them. The data originate from a study of blood T cell repertoires in COVID-19. Categorization into cohorts depended on clinical history that participants reported.

Source material: PBMCs or T cells enriched from blood (not recorded which). This TCR was recovered from a woman in her sixties who had recovered from COVID-19. The chain combines TRBV3-1 (or the pseudogene TRBV3-2) with TRBJ2-1; D gene unclear. The CDR3 coding sequence is TGTGCCAGCAGCCAAGACCTATGGCAGTTCTTC. It translates to CASSQDLWQFF.